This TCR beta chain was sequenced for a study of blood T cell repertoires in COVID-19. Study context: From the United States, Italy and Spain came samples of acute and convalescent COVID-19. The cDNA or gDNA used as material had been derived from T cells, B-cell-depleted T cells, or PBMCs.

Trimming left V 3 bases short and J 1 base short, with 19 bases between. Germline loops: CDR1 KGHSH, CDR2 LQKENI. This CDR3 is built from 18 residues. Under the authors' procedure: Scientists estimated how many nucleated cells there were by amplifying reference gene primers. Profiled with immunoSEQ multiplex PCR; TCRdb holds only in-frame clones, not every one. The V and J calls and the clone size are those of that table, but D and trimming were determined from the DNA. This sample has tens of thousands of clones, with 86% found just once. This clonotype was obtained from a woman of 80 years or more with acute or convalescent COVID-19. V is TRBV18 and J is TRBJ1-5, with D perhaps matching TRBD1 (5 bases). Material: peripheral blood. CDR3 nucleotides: TGTGCCAGCTCACCGACGGCAGGGCGATCGTTCAGCAATCAGCCCCAGCATTTT. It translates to CASSPTAGRSFSNQPQHF.